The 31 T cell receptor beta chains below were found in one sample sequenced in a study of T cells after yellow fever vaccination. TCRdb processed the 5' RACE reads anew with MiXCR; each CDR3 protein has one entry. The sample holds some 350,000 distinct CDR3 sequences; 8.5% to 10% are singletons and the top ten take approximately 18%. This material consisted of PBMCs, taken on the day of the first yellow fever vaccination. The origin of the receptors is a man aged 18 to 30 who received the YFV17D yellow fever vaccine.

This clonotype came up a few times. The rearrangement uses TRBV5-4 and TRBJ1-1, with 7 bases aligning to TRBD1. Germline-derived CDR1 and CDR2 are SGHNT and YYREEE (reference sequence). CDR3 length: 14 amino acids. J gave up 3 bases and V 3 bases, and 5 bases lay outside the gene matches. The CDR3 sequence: CASSSDRVDTEAFF. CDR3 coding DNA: TGTGCCAGCAGCTCCGACAGGGTAGACACTGAAGCTTTCTTT.

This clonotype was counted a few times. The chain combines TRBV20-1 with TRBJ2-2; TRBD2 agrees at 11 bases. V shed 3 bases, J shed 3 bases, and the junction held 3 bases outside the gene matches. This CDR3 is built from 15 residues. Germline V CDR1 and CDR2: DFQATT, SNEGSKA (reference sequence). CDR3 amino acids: CSARPSGGYTGELFF. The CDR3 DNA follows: TGCAGTGCTAGGCCTAGCGGGGGGTACACCGGGGAGCTGTTTTTT.

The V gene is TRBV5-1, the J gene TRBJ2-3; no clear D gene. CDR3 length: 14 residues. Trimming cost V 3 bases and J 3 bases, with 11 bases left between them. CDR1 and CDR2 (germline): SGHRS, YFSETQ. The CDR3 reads CASSSIQWTDTQYF. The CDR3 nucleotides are TGCGCCAGCAGCTCCATTCAGTGGACAGATACGCAGTATTTT.

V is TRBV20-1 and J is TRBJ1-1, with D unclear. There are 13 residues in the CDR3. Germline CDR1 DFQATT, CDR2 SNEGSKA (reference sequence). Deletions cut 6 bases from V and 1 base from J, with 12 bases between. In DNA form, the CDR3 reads TGCAGTGCCCGCGGATGGGGGAACACTGAAGCTTTCTTT. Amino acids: CSARGWGNTEAFF.

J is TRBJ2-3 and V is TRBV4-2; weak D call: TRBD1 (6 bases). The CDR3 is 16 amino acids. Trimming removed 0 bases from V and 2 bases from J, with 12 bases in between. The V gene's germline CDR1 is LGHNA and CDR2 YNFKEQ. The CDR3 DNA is TGTGCCAGCAGCCAAGAACAGGGAGACCTCACAGATACGCAGTATTTT. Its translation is CASSQEQGDLTDTQYF.

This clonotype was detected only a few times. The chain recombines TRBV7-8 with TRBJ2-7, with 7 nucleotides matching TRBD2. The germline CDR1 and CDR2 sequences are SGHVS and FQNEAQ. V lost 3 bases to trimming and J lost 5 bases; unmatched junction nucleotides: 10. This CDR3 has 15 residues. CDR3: CASSFPQRGADEQYF. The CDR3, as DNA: TGTGCCAGCAGCTTCCCGCAGCGGGGTGCTGACGAGCAGTACTTC.

The CDR3 coding sequence is TGCAGTGCTAGAGTGCCCCAGACAGGGGGGAATTCACCCCTCCACTTT. It specifies CSARVPQTGGNSPLHF. The chain joins TRBV20-1 to TRBJ1-6, with 9 bases aligning to TRBD1. CDR1 is DFQATT and CDR2 is SNEGSKA in the germline V gene (reference sequence). V lost 1 base, J lost 7 bases, and 8 bases stayed unmatched. The CDR3 runs to 16 residues.

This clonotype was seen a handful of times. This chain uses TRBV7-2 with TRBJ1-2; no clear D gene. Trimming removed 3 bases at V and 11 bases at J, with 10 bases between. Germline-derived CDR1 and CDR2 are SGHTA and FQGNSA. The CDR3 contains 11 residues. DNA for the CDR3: TGTGCCAGCAGCTTCGATACGGATTACACCTTC. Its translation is CASSFDTDYTF. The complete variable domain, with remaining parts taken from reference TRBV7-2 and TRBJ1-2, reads GAGVSQSPSNKVTEKGKDVELRCDPISGHTALYWYRQSLGQGLEFLIYFQGNSAPDKSGLPSDRFSAERTGGSVSTLTIQRTQQEDSAVYLCASSFDTDYTFGSGTRLTVV.

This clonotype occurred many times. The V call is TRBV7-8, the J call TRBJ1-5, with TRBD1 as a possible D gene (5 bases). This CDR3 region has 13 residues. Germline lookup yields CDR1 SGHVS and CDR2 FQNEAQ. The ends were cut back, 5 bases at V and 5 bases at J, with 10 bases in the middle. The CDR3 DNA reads TGTGCCAGCAGCCAGGGCGGGGATCAGCCCCAGCATTTT. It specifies CASSQGGDQPQHF.

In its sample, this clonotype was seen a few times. CDR3: CASSSRAVTDTQYF. Here the CDR3 DNA reads TGTGCCAGCAGCTCCCGGGCCGTAACAGATACGCAGTATTTT. The chain carries TRBV7-9 and TRBJ2-3; D is unresolved. The length of the CDR3 is 14 residues. The ends were cut back, 4 bases at V and 3 bases at J, with 11 bases in the middle. Germline CDR1 SEHNR, CDR2 FQNEAQ (reference sequence).

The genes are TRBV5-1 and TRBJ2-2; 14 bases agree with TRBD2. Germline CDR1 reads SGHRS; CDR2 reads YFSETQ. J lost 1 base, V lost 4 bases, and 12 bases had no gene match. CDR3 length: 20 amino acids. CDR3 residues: CASSIPPGLAGEWNTGELFF. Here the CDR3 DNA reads TGCGCCAGCAGCATTCCTCCGGGACTAGCGGGGGAATGGAACACCGGGGAGCTGTTTTTT.

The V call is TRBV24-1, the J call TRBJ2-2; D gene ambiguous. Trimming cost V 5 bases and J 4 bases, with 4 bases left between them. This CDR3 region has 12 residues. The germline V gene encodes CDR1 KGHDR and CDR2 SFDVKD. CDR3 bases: TGTGCCACCAGTGCCCTCACCGGGGAGCTGTTTTTT. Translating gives CATSALTGELFF.

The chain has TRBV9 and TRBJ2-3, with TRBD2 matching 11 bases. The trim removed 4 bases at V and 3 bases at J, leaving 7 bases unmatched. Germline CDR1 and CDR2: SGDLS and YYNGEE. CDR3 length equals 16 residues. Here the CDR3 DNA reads TGTGCCAGCAGCACCCGGACTAGCGGGCGAACAGATACGCAGTATTTT. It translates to CASSTRTSGRTDTQYF.

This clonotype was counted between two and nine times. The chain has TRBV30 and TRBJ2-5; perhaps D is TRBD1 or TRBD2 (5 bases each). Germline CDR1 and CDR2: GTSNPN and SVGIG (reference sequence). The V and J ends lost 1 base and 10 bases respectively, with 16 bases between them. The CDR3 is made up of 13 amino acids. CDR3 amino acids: CAWSGMGPLNQYF. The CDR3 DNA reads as TGTGCCTGGAGTGGCATGGGACCCTTAAACCAGTACTTC.

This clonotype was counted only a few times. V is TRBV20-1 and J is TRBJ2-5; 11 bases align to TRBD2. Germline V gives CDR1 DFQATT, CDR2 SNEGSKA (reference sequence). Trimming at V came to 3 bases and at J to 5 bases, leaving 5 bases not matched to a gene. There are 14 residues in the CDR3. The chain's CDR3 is CSASPSGGRETQYF. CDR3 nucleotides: TGCAGTGCTAGCCCTAGCGGGGGGCGGGAGACCCAGTACTTC.

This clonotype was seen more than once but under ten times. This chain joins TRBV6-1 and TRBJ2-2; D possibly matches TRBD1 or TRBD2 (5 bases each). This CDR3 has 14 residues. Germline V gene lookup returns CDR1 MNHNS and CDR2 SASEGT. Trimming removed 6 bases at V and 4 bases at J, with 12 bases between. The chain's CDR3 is CASRRGDSTGELFF. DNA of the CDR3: TGTGCCAGCAGGAGAGGGGATAGCACCGGGGAGCTGTTTTTT.

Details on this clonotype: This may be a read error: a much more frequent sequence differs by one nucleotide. The DNA of the CDR3 is TGTGCCAGCAGCTTTCAGGGCGGGAGCAATCAGCCCCAGCATTTT. Translating it yields CASSFQGGSNQPQHF. This rearrangement joins TRBV9 to TRBJ1-5, with D possibly being TRBD1 (5 bases). The CDR3 spans 15 residues. The V end lost 4 bases, the J end lost 1 base, and 12 bases lay between the germline ends. Per the germline V gene, CDR1 is SGDLS and CDR2 is YYNGEE. The full variable domain, completed using reference TRBV9 and TRBJ1-5, is DSGVTQTPKHLITATGQRVTLRCSPRSGDLSVYWYQQSLDQGLQFLIQYYNGEERAKGNILERFSAQQFPDLHSELNLSSLELGDSALYFCASSFQGGSNQPQHFGDGTRLSIL.

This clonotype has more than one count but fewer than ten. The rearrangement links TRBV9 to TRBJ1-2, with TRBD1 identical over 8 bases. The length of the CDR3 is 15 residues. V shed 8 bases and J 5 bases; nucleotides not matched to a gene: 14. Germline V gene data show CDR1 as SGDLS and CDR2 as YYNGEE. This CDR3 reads CASSRGQGIGYGYTF. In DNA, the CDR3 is TGTGCCAGTAGTCGTGGACAGGGTATAGGATATGGCTACACCTTC.

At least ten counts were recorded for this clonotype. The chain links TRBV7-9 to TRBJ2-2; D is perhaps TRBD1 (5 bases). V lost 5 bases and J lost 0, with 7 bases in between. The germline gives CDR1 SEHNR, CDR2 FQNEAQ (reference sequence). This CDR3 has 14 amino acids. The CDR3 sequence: CASSQGPNTGELFF. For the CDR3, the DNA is TGTGCCAGCAGCCAGGGCCCGAACACCGGGGAGCTGTTTTTT. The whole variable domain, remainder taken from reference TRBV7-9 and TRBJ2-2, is DTGVSQNPRHKITKRGQNVTFRCDPISEHNRLYWYRQTLGQGPEFLTYFQNEAQLEKSRLLSDRFSAERPKGSFSTLEIQRTEQGDSAMYLCASSQGPNTGELFFGEGSRLTVL.

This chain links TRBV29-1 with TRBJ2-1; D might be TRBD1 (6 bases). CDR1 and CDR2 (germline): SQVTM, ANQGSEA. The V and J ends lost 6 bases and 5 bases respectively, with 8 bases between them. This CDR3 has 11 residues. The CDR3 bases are TGCAGCGTGGGACACCACAATGAGCAGTTCTTC. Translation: CSVGHHNEQFF.

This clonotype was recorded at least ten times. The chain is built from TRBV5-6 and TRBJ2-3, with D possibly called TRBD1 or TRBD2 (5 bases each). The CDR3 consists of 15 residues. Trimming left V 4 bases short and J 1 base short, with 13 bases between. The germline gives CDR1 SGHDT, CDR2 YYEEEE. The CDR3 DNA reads TGTGCCAGCAGCCTCGGGACCGCAGGCACAGATACGCAGTATTTT. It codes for CASSLGTAGTDTQYF.

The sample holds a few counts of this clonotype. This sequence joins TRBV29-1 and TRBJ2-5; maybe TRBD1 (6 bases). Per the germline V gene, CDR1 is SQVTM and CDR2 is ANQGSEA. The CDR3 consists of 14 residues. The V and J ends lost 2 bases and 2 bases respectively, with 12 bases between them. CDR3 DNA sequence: TGCAGCGTTGAACTCCCGGGACATCAAGAGACCCAGTACTTC. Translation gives CSVELPGHQETQYF.

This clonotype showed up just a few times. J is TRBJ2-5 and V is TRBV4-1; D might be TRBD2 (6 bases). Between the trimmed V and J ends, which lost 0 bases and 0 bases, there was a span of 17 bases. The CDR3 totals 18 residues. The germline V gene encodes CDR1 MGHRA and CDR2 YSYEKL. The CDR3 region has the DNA TGCGCCAGCAGCCAAGAAACTAGCTACCGGCCGTACCAAGAGACCCAGTACTTC. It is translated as CASSQETSYRPYQETQYF.

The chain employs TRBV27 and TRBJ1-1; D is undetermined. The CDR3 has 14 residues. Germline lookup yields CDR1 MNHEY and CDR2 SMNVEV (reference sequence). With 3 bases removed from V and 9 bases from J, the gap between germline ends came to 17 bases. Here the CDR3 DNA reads TGTGCCAGCAGTTTCGGACGAGAAACCCTTAAAGCTTTCTTT. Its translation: CASSFGRETLKAFF.

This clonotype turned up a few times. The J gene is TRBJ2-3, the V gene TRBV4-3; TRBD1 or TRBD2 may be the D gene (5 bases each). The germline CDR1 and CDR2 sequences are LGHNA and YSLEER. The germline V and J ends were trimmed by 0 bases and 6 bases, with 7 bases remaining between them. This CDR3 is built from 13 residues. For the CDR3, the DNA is TGCGCCAGCAGCCAAGATTGGGGGGATACGCAGTATTTT. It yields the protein CASSQDWGDTQYF.

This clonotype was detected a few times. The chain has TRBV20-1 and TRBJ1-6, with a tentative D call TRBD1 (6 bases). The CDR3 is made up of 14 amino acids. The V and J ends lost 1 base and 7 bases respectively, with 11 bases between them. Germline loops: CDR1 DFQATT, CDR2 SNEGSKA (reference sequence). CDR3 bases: TGCAGTGCTAGAGTAGGGGGAAGCAATTCACCCCTCCACTTT. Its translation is CSARVGGSNSPLHF.

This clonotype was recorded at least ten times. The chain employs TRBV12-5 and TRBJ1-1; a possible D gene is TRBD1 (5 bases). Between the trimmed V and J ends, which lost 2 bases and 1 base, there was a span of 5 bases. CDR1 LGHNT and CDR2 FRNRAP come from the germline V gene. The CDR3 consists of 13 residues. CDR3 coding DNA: TGTGCTAGTGGTTTGAGGGGGAACACTGAAGCTTTCTTT. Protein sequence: CASGLRGNTEAFF.

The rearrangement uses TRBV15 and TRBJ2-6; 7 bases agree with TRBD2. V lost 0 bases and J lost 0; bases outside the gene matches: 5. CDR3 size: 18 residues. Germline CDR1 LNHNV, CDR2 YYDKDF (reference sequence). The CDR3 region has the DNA TGTGCCACCAGCAGAGATCGGGGCGGGAGCTCTGGGGCCAACGTCCTGACTTTC. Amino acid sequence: CATSRDRGGSSGANVLTF.

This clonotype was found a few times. The CDR3 sequence is CASSSAGTGTSPLHF. The CDR3 bases are TGTGCCAGCAGTTCCGCCGGGACAGGGACTTCACCCCTCCACTTT. This chain uses TRBV28 with TRBJ1-6, with 9 bases fitting TRBD1. The V segment lost 4 bases and the J segment 9 bases; nucleotides outside the gene matches: 7. This CDR3 has 15 amino acids. Per germline, CDR1 MDHEN and CDR2 SYDVKM.

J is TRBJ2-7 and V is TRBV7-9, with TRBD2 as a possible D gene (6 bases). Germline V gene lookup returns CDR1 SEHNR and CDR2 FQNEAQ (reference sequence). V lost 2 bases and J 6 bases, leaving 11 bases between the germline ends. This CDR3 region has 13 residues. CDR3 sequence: CASSLYRGSEQYV. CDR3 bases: TGTGCCAGCAGCTTATATCGGGGGTCCGAGCAGTACGTC.

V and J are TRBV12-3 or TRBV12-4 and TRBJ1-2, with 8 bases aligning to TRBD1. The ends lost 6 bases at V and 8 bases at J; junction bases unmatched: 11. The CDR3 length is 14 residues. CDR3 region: CASSLDRVLLGYTF. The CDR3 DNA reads TGTGCCAGCAGCTTGGACAGGGTTTTGCTGGGCTACACCTTC.